The 22 T cell receptor beta chains below come from one sample, sequenced in a study of T-cell reconstitution after alpha-beta-depleted transplantation in children. Preparation of the TCRbeta library used unique molecular identifiers. TCRdb used MiXCR to reprocess the PCR reads, holding one entry per CDR3 protein. Of 600,000 to 800,000 distinct CDR3 sequences listed, roughly 14% were seen once; the top ten hold 0.65% to 0.9%. Sequenced here: PBMCs, sampled before TCRalphabeta/CD19-depleted stem cell transplant. These receptors all stem from a girl aged 2 to 9 with congenital amegakaryocytic thrombocytopenia, due to receive a stem cell transplant.

V and J are TRBV20-1 and TRBJ1-1; D unclear. This CDR3 has 13 residues. CDR1 is DFQATT and CDR2 is SNEGSKA in the germline V gene (reference sequence). The ends were cut back, 3 bases at V and 1 base at J, with 9 bases in the middle. CDR3 nucleotides: TGCAGTGCTAGGCGGACCGGGAACACTGAAGCTTTCTTT. Amino acids: CSARRTGNTEAFF.

This clonotype has just a few counts. The chain couples TRBV29-1 to TRBJ2-1; no definite D call. V lost 6 bases, J lost 7 bases, and 7 bases lay in between. Germline V gene lookup returns CDR1 SQVTM and CDR2 ANQGSEA. The CDR3 runs 10 residues. The CDR3 DNA sequence: TGCAGCGTCCGCTTAAATGAGCAGTTCTTC. It yields the protein CSVRLNEQFF.

Many counts were recorded for this clonotype. The chain is built from TRBV27 and TRBJ1-5, with D tentatively TRBD1 (5 bases). With 7 bases removed from V and 9 bases from J, the gap between germline ends came to 16 bases. The CDR3 extends over 13 amino acids. Germline CDR1 reads MNHEY; CDR2 reads SMNVEV (reference sequence). This CDR3 is CASTYDRERPQHF. CDR3 nucleotides: TGTGCCAGCACATACGACAGAGAAAGGCCCCAGCATTTT.

This clonotype was seen many times. The chain carries TRBV7-2 and TRBJ1-5, with 8 bases lining up with TRBD1. Germline V CDR1 and CDR2: SGHTA, FQGNSA. V gave up 2 bases and J gave up 3 bases; unmatched junction bases: 3. The CDR3 runs 15 residues. CDR3 DNA: TGTGCCAGCAGCTTACCGACAGGGGTCAATCAGCCCCAGCATTTT. It specifies CASSLPTGVNQPQHF.

This clonotype was observed a handful of times. The chain recombines TRBV5-1 with TRBJ2-7; 10 nucleotides agree with TRBD2. The germline gives CDR1 SGHRS, CDR2 YFSETQ. V lost 3 bases, J lost 6 bases, and 15 bases stayed unmatched. The CDR3 is made up of 17 amino acids. CDR3 in DNA: TGCGCCAGCAGCTCCGAGCTAGCGGGAGCTGTTTGGGGCGAGCAGTACTTC. Its translation: CASSSELAGAVWGEQYF.

J is TRBJ1-1 and V is TRBV19, with D tentatively TRBD1 (6 bases). Looked up from germline, CDR1 is LNHDA and CDR2 is SQIVND (reference sequence). This CDR3 is built from 15 residues. V lost 6 bases, J lost 0 bases, and 14 bases lay in between. The CDR3, as DNA: TGTGCCAGTAGGAATTGGGACACCATGAACACTGAAGCTTTCTTT. This sequence encodes CASRNWDTMNTEAFF.

V gene TRBV5-1 combines with J gene TRBJ1-5; TRBD1 aligns across 8 bases. The ends lost 0 bases at V and 7 bases at J; junction bases unmatched: 3. Germline values: CDR1 SGHRS, CDR2 YFSETQ. CDR3 length: 14 amino acids. Here the CDR3 reads CASSLAGGEQPQHF. CDR3 nucleotide sequence: TGCGCCAGCAGCTTGGCAGGGGGCGAGCAGCCCCAGCATTTT. Based on the CDR3 plus reference TRBV5-1 and TRBJ1-5, the full variable domain is KAGVTQTPRYLIKTRGQQVTLSCSPISGHRSVSWYQQTPGQGLQFLFEYFSETQRNKGNFPGRFSGRQFSNSRSEMNVSTLELGDSALYLCASSLAGGEQPQHFGDGTRLSIL.

This clonotype was picked up many times. The chain recombines TRBV5-1 with TRBJ2-7, with 10 nucleotides matching TRBD1. Germline CDR1 and CDR2: SGHRS and YFSETQ. Trimming took 4 bases from V and 2 from J; bases not matched to a gene: 6. CDR3 length: 15 amino acids. Here the CDR3 DNA reads TGCGCCAGCAGCAGAGGGACAGGGGCCCCCTACGAGCAGTACTTC. This sequence encodes CASSRGTGAPYEQYF.

This clonotype was seen a handful of times. The rearrangement uses TRBV29-1 and TRBJ2-2; tentative D call: TRBD1 (5 bases). Germline CDR1 SQVTM, CDR2 ANQGSEA. With 4 bases removed from V and 5 bases from J, the gap between germline ends came to 11 bases. The CDR3 totals 13 residues. The CDR3 bases are TGCAGCGTTGTGCAGGGCGAAACCGGGGAGCTGTTTTTT. Translated, it gives CSVVQGETGELFF.

This clonotype has at least ten counts. This sequence joins TRBV3-1 and TRBJ2-3; 15 nucleotides agree with TRBD2. The V segment lost 4 bases and the J segment 3 bases; nucleotides outside the gene matches: 2. CDR3 length equals 16 residues. Germline V gives CDR1 LGHDT, CDR2 YNNKEL (reference sequence). DNA for the CDR3: TGTGCCAGCAGCCGCGGGACTAGCGGGAGGACAGATACGCAGTATTTT. It is translated as CASSRGTSGRTDTQYF.

As for this clonotype: A much more abundant neighbour one base away suggests this may be a read error. V and J are TRBV27 and TRBJ2-7; D might be TRBD2 (5 bases). This CDR3 contains 13 residues. Germline V gives CDR1 MNHEY, CDR2 SMNVEV (reference sequence). The CDR3 bases are TGTGTCAGCAGCCACGGGGAGAACTACGAGCAGTACTTC. Translating it yields CVSSHGENYEQYF.

The chain carries TRBV12-3 or TRBV12-4 and TRBJ2-1; TRBD2 agrees at 11 bases. This CDR3 spans 17 amino acids. J was trimmed by 4 bases and V by 5 bases; bases with no gene match: 10. The CDR3 nucleotides read TGTGCCAGCAGTAGTCCGGGACTAGCGGAGATATACAATGAGCAGTTCTTC. The encoded protein is CASSSPGLAEIYNEQFF.

This clonotype was found a few times. This chain uses TRBV12-3 or TRBV12-4 with TRBJ2-1, with 7 bases aligning to TRBD2. The CDR3 extends over 18 amino acids. With 3 bases clipped from V and 10 bases from J, the junction kept 21 bases outside the gene matches. CDR3 in DNA: TGTGCCAGCAGTTTGTCGGTTAGCGGGCCCCCCAATCCTCTAGAGCAGTTCTTC. As protein: CASSLSVSGPPNPLEQFF.

This clonotype has at least ten counts. The chain is built from TRBV6-6 and TRBJ1-5, with D unclear. The CDR3 runs 13 residues. Between the trimmed V and J ends, which lost 5 bases and 8 bases, there was a span of 13 bases. Looked up from germline, CDR1 is MNHNY and CDR2 is SVGAGI (reference sequence). The CDR3 DNA reads TGTGCCAGCAGTGGAGAGTTAGGTGAGCCCCAGCATTTT. It specifies CASSGELGEPQHF.

Ten or more counts support this clonotype. The CDR3 here is CSYRLAGQETQYF. CDR3 DNA: TGCAGCTATCGACTAGCGGGGCAAGAGACCCAGTACTTC. The chain combines TRBV29-1 with TRBJ2-5; 11 nucleotides line up with TRBD2. V lost 8 bases to trimming and J lost 2 bases; unmatched junction nucleotides: 4. From germline, CDR1 is SQVTM and CDR2 ANQGSEA. This CDR3 contains 13 residues.

This clonotype was seen at least ten times. The chain is built from TRBV27 and TRBJ2-2, with D perhaps TRBD2 (7 bases). Per germline, CDR1 MNHEY and CDR2 SMNVEV (reference sequence). Trimming left V 2 bases short and J 6 bases short, with 13 bases between. This CDR3 is built from 15 residues. The CDR3 nucleotides read TGTGCCAGCAGTTTACTTAGAGGGGGGGCCGGGGAGCTGTTTTTT. It codes for CASSLLRGGAGELFF.

This chain joins TRBV7-7 and TRBJ2-2, with 8 nucleotides matching TRBD2. The ends lost 3 bases at V and 3 bases at J; junction bases unmatched: 3. Germline-derived CDR1 and CDR2 are SSHAT and FNYEAQ (reference sequence). The CDR3 length is 15 residues. CDR3 protein: CASSFSLADTGELFF. The CDR3 DNA reads TGTGCCAGCAGCTTTTCACTAGCGGACACCGGGGAGCTGTTTTTT. Full variable domain (rest looked up from reference TRBV7-7 and TRBJ2-2): GAGVSQSPRYKVTKRGQDVTLRCDPISSHATLYWYQQALGQGPEFLTYFNYEAQPDKSGLPSDRFSAERPEGSISTLTIQRTEQRDSAMYRCASSFSLADTGELFFGEGSRLTVL.

This clonotype was seen ten or more times. This rearrangement joins TRBV20-1 to TRBJ2-7, with D unclear. Germline V CDR1 and CDR2: DFQATT, SNEGSKA (reference sequence). The CDR3 runs 11 residues. V was shortened by 5 bases and J by 7 bases, with 12 bases between the two germline ends. This CDR3 reads CSASLYREQYF. The CDR3, as DNA: TGCAGTGCTTCCCTTTATAGGGAGCAGTACTTC.

There are many counts of this clonotype. V gene TRBV20-1 combines with J gene TRBJ2-5; maybe TRBD1 (5 bases). Per the germline V gene, CDR1 is DFQATT and CDR2 is SNEGSKA (reference sequence). V was clipped by 3 bases and J by 3 bases, with 11 bases between them. This CDR3 is built from 13 residues. CDR3 sequence (DNA): TGCAGTGCTAGTTCAGGGTCGAAAGAGACCCAGTACTTC. Translating it yields CSASSGSKETQYF.

V and J are TRBV4-1 and TRBJ2-7, with TRBD2 matching 10 bases. V shed 2 bases, J shed 5 bases, and the junction held 6 bases outside the gene matches. The length of the CDR3 is 15 residues. Germline-derived CDR1 and CDR2 are MGHRA and YSYEKL. In DNA, the CDR3 is TGCGCCAGCAGCCAACACGGGACTAGCGCGGACGAGCAGTACTTC. Translated, it gives CASSQHGTSADEQYF.

This clonotype was counted between two and nine times. The chain joins TRBV11-1 to TRBJ2-3; 13 bases are a match to TRBD2. Germline V CDR1 and CDR2: SGHAT, FQDESV (reference sequence). CDR3 length: 19 amino acids. Trimming removed 1 base from V and 0 bases from J; junction bases left unmatched: 7. Written as DNA, the CDR3 is TGTGCCAGCAGCTTAGGCGAGACTAGCGGGAGGTTGAGCACAGATACGCAGTATTTT. It encodes CASSLGETSGRLSTDTQYF.

CDR3 protein: CASSGRNDEQYF. In nucleotides, the CDR3 is TGTGCCAGCAGCGGGAGAAACGACGAGCAGTACTTC. J is TRBJ2-7 and V is TRBV13, with a tentative D call TRBD2 (5 bases). Looked up from germline, CDR1 is PRHDT and CDR2 is FYEKMQ (reference sequence). The CDR3 sequence is 12 residues long. V shed 5 bases and J shed 5 bases, with 10 bases lying between them.